The T cell receptor (beta chain) described here comes from a study of blood T cell repertoires in COVID-19. Study-level background: Collection of acute and convalescent COVID-19 samples took place in the United States, Italy and Spain. PBMCs, B-cell-depleted T cells, or T cells were the source of the cDNA or gDNA that made up the material.

In the original analysis: Scientists estimated how many nucleated cells there were by amplifying reference gene primers. Produced via immunoSEQ multiplex PCR; TCRdb's table is partial and in-frame only. V, J and clone size are taken as reported in that table, and D and trimming were inferred from the DNA itself. The sample lists about 78,000 clones; around 90% were seen once. This clone has only one observation. Per the germline V gene, CDR1 is LGHNA and CDR2 is YNFKEQ. The CDR3 runs 16 residues. Between the trimmed V and J ends, which lost 0 bases and 1 base, there was a span of 12 bases. This TCR was recovered from a woman of 80 years or more with acute or convalescent COVID-19. The J gene is TRBJ1-1, the V gene TRBV4-2; D unresolved. Sequencing was done on a sample of peripheral blood. CDR3 DNA: TGTGCCAGCAGCCAAGAGTCGTCGGGGTGGAACACTGAAGCTTTCTTT. This translates into CASSQESSGWNTEAFF.